One sample yielded the 30 T cell receptor beta chains listed below, sequenced in a study of human T cells and chemical hapten exposure. Time point: patch test 1, 2 weeks after DPC sensitization. Treatment specified: therapeutic diphenylcyclopropenone sensitization with weekly scalp DPC. TCRdb analysed the RACE reads with MiXCR anew, one entry per CDR3 protein. The sample consists of about 71,000 distinct CDR3 sequences, about 9.1% of them appearing once. Specimen: whole blood, collected in connection with sensitization to the hapten diphenylcyclopropenone (DPC). The receptors stem from a woman in her thirties or forties with alopecia areata. Some clones in this sample may be carry-over from other donors' samples.

This clonotype was found many times. The chain carries TRBV6-2 or TRBV6-3 and TRBJ2-2; no reliable D call. Deletions cut 5 bases from V and 5 bases from J, with 6 bases between. From germline, CDR1 is MNHEY and CDR2 SVGEGT. CDR3 length equals 12 residues. CDR3 sequence (DNA): TGTGCCAGCAGTAAAGGAACCGGGGAGCTGTTTTTT. Its translation: CASSKGTGELFF.

On this clonotype itself: At one end the junction does not follow the germline gene, possibly because of a read error. This sequence joins TRBV3-1 and TRBJ2-7; 9 bases align to TRBD1. Germline-derived CDR1 and CDR2 are LGHDT and YNNKEL (reference sequence). CDR3 length: 14 amino acids. Here the CDR3 DNA reads TGTGCCAGCAGCCAAATCAGGGACAGGGACGAGCAGTGCTTC. Its protein product is CASSQIRDRDEQCF.

With regard to this clonotype: This may come from a read error, since a much larger clone is one base off. This chain connects TRBV6-5 to TRBJ1-1, with a tentative D call TRBD1 (5 bases). The germline CDR1 and CDR2 sequences are MNHEY and SVGAGI. V was shortened by 1 base and J by 0 bases, with 15 bases between the two germline ends. The CDR3 length is 17 residues. In DNA, the CDR3 is TGTGCCAGCAGTTACTTGATCAACGGGGCCCTGAACACTGAAGCTTTCTTT. Amino acid sequence: CASSYLINGALNTEAFF.

This clonotype was found many times. The chain is built from TRBV7-6 and TRBJ2-1; D tentatively fits TRBD1 or TRBD2 (6 bases each). Trimming removed 5 bases at V and 10 bases at J, with 15 bases between. The germline CDR1 and CDR2 sequences are SGHVS and FNYEAQ. The CDR3 loop spans 13 amino acids. Here the CDR3 DNA reads TGTGCCAGCAGCCCGATGGGGGGCGGAGAGCAGTTCTTC. Translated: CASSPMGGGEQFF.

This clonotype has at least ten counts. The chain joins TRBV2 to TRBJ2-5, with no clear D. V dropped 9 bases and J dropped 4 bases, with 15 bases sitting between them. The CDR3 covers 13 residues. From germline, CDR1 is SNHLY and CDR2 FYNNEI. CDR3 residues: CASQRTPAETQYF. CDR3 nucleotide sequence: TGTGCCAGTCAGAGGACGCCAGCAGAGACCCAGTACTTC.

The chain recombines TRBV20-1 with TRBJ2-1; D possibly corresponds to TRBD2 (7 bases). Trimming stripped 8 bases from V and 8 bases from J, with 19 bases between. The CDR3 is made up of 13 amino acids. Germline CDR1 reads DFQATT; CDR2 reads SNEGSKA (reference sequence). Here the CDR3 reads CSPLKGGGYEQFF. CDR3 bases: TGCAGTCCCCTCAAGGGGGGGGGTTATGAGCAGTTCTTC.

This clonotype was found many times. The chain uses TRBV6-6 and TRBJ1-2; TRBD1 might be the D (5 bases). The CDR3 is made up of 16 amino acids. Deletions cut 2 bases from V and 5 bases from J, with 18 bases between. The germline gives CDR1 MNHNY, CDR2 SVGAGI (reference sequence). This CDR3 reads CASSYLTEPRGYGYTF. DNA of the CDR3: TGTGCCAGCAGTTACCTGACCGAGCCTAGGGGATATGGCTACACCTTC.

This clonotype has at least ten counts. The chain has TRBV20-1 and TRBJ1-2; no clear D. This CDR3 comprises 17 residues. CDR1 is DFQATT and CDR2 is SNEGSKA in the germline V gene (reference sequence). V was trimmed by 0 bases and J by 4 bases, leaving 21 bases between them. CDR3 nucleotides: TGCAGTGCTAGAGATGCCCGAGACGGACCCCCTCGCTATGGCTACACCTTC. Translating it yields CSARDARDGPPRYGYTF.

This chain joins TRBV28 and TRBJ1-5; 9 positions agree with TRBD1. Germline V CDR1 and CDR2: MDHEN, SYDVKM. With V trimmed by 5 bases and J by 9 bases, 11 bases remained unmatched. The CDR3 spans 15 residues. The CDR3 DNA is TGTGCCAGCAGTCCGGACAGGGGACACCTCAGGCCCCAGCATTTT. Protein: CASSPDRGHLRPQHF.

The chain has TRBV28 and TRBJ1-5, with D perhaps matching TRBD1 (5 bases). Between the trimmed V and J ends, which lost 10 bases and 7 bases, there was a span of 14 bases. Per germline, CDR1 MDHEN and CDR2 SYDVKM. The CDR3 totals 12 residues. CDR3 loop: CANGGADQPQHF. CDR3 bases: TGTGCCAACGGAGGGGCGGACCAGCCCCAGCATTTT.

In its sample, this clonotype was seen a few times. The gene calls are TRBV10-3 and TRBJ2-7; D may be TRBD2 (6 bases). Trimming took 2 bases from V and 2 from J, leaving 10 bases between them. This CDR3 contains 14 residues. The germline V gene has CDR1 ENHRY and CDR2 SYGVKD. The CDR3, as DNA: TGTGCCATCAGTGAGCTAGCGCGTACCTACGAGCAGTACTTC. As protein: CAISELARTYEQYF.

This sequence joins TRBV7-7 and TRBJ2-7; D is tentatively TRBD1 or TRBD2 (6 bases each). Germline V gene lookup returns CDR1 SSHAT and CDR2 FNYEAQ (reference sequence). This CDR3 is 14 amino acids long. V shed 5 bases and J shed 7 bases, with 18 bases lying between them. The DNA for the CDR3 is TGTGCCAGCAGCCCGGAGGGGGGTTCTAGGGAGCAGTACTTC. Translation gives CASSPEGGSREQYF.

This clonotype was recorded at least ten times. This sequence joins TRBV29-1 and TRBJ2-7; the D is unclear. V dropped 4 bases and J dropped 2 bases, with 18 bases sitting between them. Germline V gene sequence: CDR1 SQVTM, CDR2 ANQGSEA. This CDR3 is built from 15 residues. The CDR3 bases are TGCAGCGTTGCTGGTTCGTGGGGTTGGACCTACGAGCAGTACTTC. Amino acids: CSVAGSWGWTYEQYF.

This clonotype came up many times. The chain carries TRBV20-1 and TRBJ2-3; D might be TRBD1 (5 bases). Trimming removed 6 bases at V and 5 bases at J, with 15 bases between. This CDR3 has 13 amino acids. Germline V lookup: CDR1 DFQATT, CDR2 SNEGSKA (reference sequence). CDR3 loop: CSAPQGAGDTQYF. CDR3 DNA: TGCAGTGCGCCGCAGGGCGCCGGAGATACGCAGTATTTT.

In its sample, this clonotype was seen many times. This chain joins TRBV4-2 and TRBJ2-3; 16 bases align to TRBD2. Germline CDR1 and CDR2: LGHNA and YNFKEQ. Unmatched junction bases numbered 5, after V lost 4 bases and J lost 1 base. CDR3 length: 18 amino acids. CDR3 in amino acids: CASSPGLAGGPGTDTQYF. Here the CDR3 DNA reads TGTGCCAGCAGCCCGGGACTAGCGGGGGGGCCGGGCACAGATACGCAGTATTTT.

This clonotype was counted between two and nine times. The gene calls are TRBV20-1 and TRBJ2-1; tentative D call: TRBD2 (6 bases). In germline, CDR1 is DFQATT, CDR2 SNEGSKA (reference sequence). The CDR3 has 15 amino acids. V dropped 6 bases and J dropped 3 bases, with 18 bases sitting between them. CDR3 sequence (DNA): TGCAGTGCCCCGTTTGTAGCGGAAAGCTACAATGAGCAGTTCTTC. Translated, it gives CSAPFVAESYNEQFF.

A few counts support this clonotype. The chain's CDR3 is CSARSASETYEQYF. In DNA form, the CDR3 reads TGCAGTGCTAGGTCGGCTAGCGAAACCTACGAGCAGTACTTC. The chain links TRBV20-1 to TRBJ2-7; the D gene is possibly TRBD2 (6 bases). The CDR3 sequence is 14 residues long. V was trimmed by 3 bases and J by 2 bases, leaving 14 bases between them. Germline CDR1 is DFQATT and CDR2 is SNEGSKA (reference sequence).

The CDR3 DNA sequence: TGTGCCAGCAGTTCCCCGGGGAGGGCGGCTAACTATGGCTACACCTTC. This sequence encodes CASSSPGRAANYGYTF. This chain joins TRBV6-5 and TRBJ1-2; D remains unclear. Trimming cost V 4 bases and J 0 bases, with 15 bases left between them. Germline loops: CDR1 MNHEY, CDR2 SVGAGI. The CDR3 is made up of 16 amino acids.

This clonotype came up many times. V is TRBV11-2 and J is TRBJ1-2; D remains unclear. The CDR3 length is 14 residues. V was shortened by 0 bases and J by 8 bases, with 13 bases between the two germline ends. CDR1 is SGHAT, CDR2 FQNNGV, per germline. The CDR3 nucleotides are TGTGCCAGCAGCTTAGATCGGCAGAACCGCGGCTACACCTTC. Amino acid sequence: CASSLDRQNRGYTF.

This clonotype was found a few times. This rearrangement joins TRBV3-2 to TRBJ2-5; whether TRBD1, the table's D call, matches the DNA was not checked. TRBV3-2 is shown as a pseudogene. CDR3 length: 14 amino acids. In DNA form, the CDR3 reads TGTGCCAGCAGCCACCGGACAGAGCAAGAGACCCAGTACTTC. Amino acid sequence: CASSHRTEQETQYF.

This clonotype was seen many times. V and J are TRBV28 and TRBJ2-2; 9 bases map to TRBD2. The CDR3 loop spans 14 amino acids. Trimming removed 8 bases from V and 0 bases from J; junction bases left unmatched: 1. Germline lookup yields CDR1 MDHEN and CDR2 SYDVKM. This chain's CDR3 is CASLAGSNTGELFF. The CDR3, as DNA: TGTGCCAGCCTAGCGGGGTCGAACACCGGGGAGCTGTTTTTT.

The table lists this clonotype with many counts. The chain is built from TRBV28 and TRBJ2-1; D is unclear. CDR3 length equals 15 residues. The germline CDR1 and CDR2 sequences are MDHEN and SYDVKM. Trimming left V 3 bases short and J 0 bases short, with 9 bases between. The CDR3, as DNA: TGTGCCAGCAGTTTGCTTGCACGCTCCTACAATGAGCAGTTCTTC. It translates to CASSLLARSYNEQFF.

The V call is TRBV6-2 or TRBV6-3, the J call TRBJ2-6; 12 nucleotides align to TRBD1. The CDR3 is 18 amino acids. Germline V gives CDR1 MNHEY, CDR2 SVGEGT. V gave up 5 bases and J gave up 0 bases; unmatched junction bases: 5. CDR3 coding DNA: TGTGCCAGCAGTGGAGGGACAGGGGGCTTCTCTGGGGCCAACGTCCTGACTTTC. It specifies CASSGGTGGFSGANVLTF.

The chain links TRBV12-5 to TRBJ2-3; 8 bases line up with TRBD1. With V trimmed by 5 bases and J by 1 base, 2 bases remained unmatched. The CDR3 contains 14 residues. CDR1 and CDR2 (germline): LGHNT, FRNRAP. The CDR3 sequence: CASGGQGGTDTQYF. The CDR3 DNA reads TGTGCTAGTGGTGGACAGGGAGGCACAGATACGCAGTATTTT.

About this clonotype itself: This may arise from a read error, as a much more abundant clone is one base away. The V gene is TRBV3-1, the J gene TRBJ2-5; no definite D call. Germline V lookup: CDR1 LGHDT, CDR2 YNNKEL (reference sequence). Trimming took off 0 bases at V and 1 base at J, with 9 bases between the two ends. This CDR3 is built from 15 residues. The CDR3 DNA is TGTGCCAGCAGCCAAGATCTAGGGCTCCAAGAGACCCAGTACTTC. Residues: CASSQDLGLQETQYF.

This clonotype has more than one count but fewer than ten. The chain carries TRBV18 and TRBJ1-1; D gene uncertain. Germline lookup yields CDR1 KGHSH and CDR2 LQKENI. CDR3 length equals 12 residues. Deletions cut 3 bases from V and 6 bases from J, with 8 bases between. The DNA for the CDR3 is TGTGCCAGCTCACCGTTAACCGCTGAAGCTTTCTTT. This encodes CASSPLTAEAFF.

V and J are TRBV6-8 and TRBJ2-3; D call uncertain. The CDR3 has 17 residues. Trimming shortened V by 5 bases and J by 1 base, and 19 bases separated the two germline ends. Germline CDR1 and CDR2: MNHGY and SAAAGT. The chain's CDR3 is CASSLRPQFIGTDTQYF. Written as DNA, the CDR3 is TGTGCCAGCAGTCTTCGGCCCCAATTTATAGGCACAGATACGCAGTATTTT.

This clonotype came up a few times. This chain uses TRBV6-2 or TRBV6-3 with TRBJ2-4; D gene unclear. Germline V lookup: CDR1 MNHEY, CDR2 SVGEGT. Between the trimmed V and J ends, which lost 5 bases and 9 bases, there was a span of 23 bases. The CDR3 spans 16 residues. The CDR3 region is CASSPRRWEILGIQYF. Here the CDR3 DNA reads TGTGCCAGCAGTCCCCGCCGGTGGGAAATTCTTGGCATTCAGTACTTC.

This clonotype was picked up one time. The rearrangement joins TRBV27 to TRBJ2-5, with D possibly matching TRBD1 (5 bases). V was trimmed by 3 bases and J by 5 bases, leaving 13 bases between them. The CDR3 totals 14 residues. Germline CDR1 MNHEY, CDR2 SMNVEV (reference sequence). The CDR3 here is CASSLTEPRETQYF. CDR3 coding DNA: TGTGCCAGCAGTTTGACAGAACCCAGGGAGACCCAGTACTTC.

This clonotype was observed at least ten times. At one boundary the junction diverges from the germline segment, which might be a read error. V gene TRBV5-1 combines with J gene TRBJ1-1, with D possibly matching TRBD1 (6 bases). The CDR3 is made up of 14 amino acids. The V gene's germline CDR1 is SGHRS and CDR2 YFSETQ. The CDR3 sequence: CASRLGAMNTEAFF. The CDR3 nucleotides read TGCGCCAGCAGGTTGGGGGCAATGAACACTGAAGCTTTCTTT.